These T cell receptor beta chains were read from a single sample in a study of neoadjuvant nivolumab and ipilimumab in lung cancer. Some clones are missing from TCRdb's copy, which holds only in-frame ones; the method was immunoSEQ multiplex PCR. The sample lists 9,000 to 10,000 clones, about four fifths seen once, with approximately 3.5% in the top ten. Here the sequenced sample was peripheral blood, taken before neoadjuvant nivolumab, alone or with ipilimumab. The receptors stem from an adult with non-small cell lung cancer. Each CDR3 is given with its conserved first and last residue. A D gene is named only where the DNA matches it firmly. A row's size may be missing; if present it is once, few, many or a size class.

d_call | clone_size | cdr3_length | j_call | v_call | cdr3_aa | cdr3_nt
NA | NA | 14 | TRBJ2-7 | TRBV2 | CASSVQGESYEQYF | TGTGCCAGCAGTGTACAAGGGGAGTCCTACGAGCAGTACTTC
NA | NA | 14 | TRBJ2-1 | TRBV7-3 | CASSLIGGSNEQFF | TGTGCCAGCAGCTTAATAGGAGGGAGCAATGAGCAGTTCTTC
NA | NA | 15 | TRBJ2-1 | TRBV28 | CASRDDGISYNEQFF | TGTGCCAGCAGGGACGATGGGATCTCCTACAATGAGCAGTTCTTC
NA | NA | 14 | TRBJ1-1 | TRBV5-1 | CASKAAGMNTEAFF | TGCGCCAGCAAAGCGGCAGGGATGAACACTGAAGCTTTCTTT
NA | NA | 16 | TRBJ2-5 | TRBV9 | CASSGGGGVGSETQYF | TGTGCCAGCAGCGGGGGAGGGGGCGTCGGGTCGGAGACCCAGTACTTC
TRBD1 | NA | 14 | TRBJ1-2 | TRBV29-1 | CSVAGQSSRYGYTF | TGCAGCGTTGCGGGACAGAGCAGTCGGTATGGCTACACCTTC
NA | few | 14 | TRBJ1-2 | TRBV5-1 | CASSLGGENYGYTF | TGCGCCAGCAGCTTGGGAGGGGAGAACTATGGCTACACCTTC
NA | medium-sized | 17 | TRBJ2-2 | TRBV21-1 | CASSKDGKQGDTGELFF | TGTGCCAGCAGCAAAGATGGAAAACAGGGGGATACCGGGGAGCTGTTTTTT
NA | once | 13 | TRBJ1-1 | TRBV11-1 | CASRFGGNTEAFF | TGTGCCAGCAGATTCGGCGGAAACACTGAAGCTTTCTTT
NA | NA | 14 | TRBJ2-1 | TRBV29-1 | CSVDGGRGLNEQFF | TGCAGCGTTGACGGGGGGCGGGGGTTAAATGAGCAGTTCTTC
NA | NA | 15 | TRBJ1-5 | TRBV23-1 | CASSQSLDGNQPQHF | TGCGCCAGCAGTCAATCCCTAGATGGCAATCAGCCCCAGCATTTT
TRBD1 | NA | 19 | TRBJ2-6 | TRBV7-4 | CASSYGQGDINAGANVLTF | TGTGCCAGCAGTTACGGACAGGGGGATATTAATGCTGGGGCCAACGTCCTGACTTTC
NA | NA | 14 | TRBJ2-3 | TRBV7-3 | CASSLAQVTDTQYF | TGTGCCAGCAGCTTAGCACAAGTCACAGATACGCAGTATTTT
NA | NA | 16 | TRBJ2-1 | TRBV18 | CASSRSRQRSYNEQFF | TGTGCCAGCTCACGATCTAGACAGCGCTCCTACAATGAGCAGTTCTTC
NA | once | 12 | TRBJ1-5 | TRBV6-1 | CASSEIAGPQHF | TGTGCCAGCAGTGAGATTGCGGGGCCCCAGCATTTT
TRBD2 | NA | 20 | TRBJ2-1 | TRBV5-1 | CASSPGRLAEVLSSYNEQFF | TGCGCCAGCAGCCCAGGGAGGCTAGCGGAAGTTCTCAGCTCCTACAATGAGCAGTTCTTC
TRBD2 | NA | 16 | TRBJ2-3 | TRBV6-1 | CASSGISGIRTDTQYF | TGTGCCAGCAGTGGGATTAGCGGGATCCGGACAGATACGCAGTATTTT
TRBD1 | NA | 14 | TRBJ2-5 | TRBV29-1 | CSGGSVGGGETQYF | TGCAGCGGGGGGTCGGTAGGGGGCGGTGAGACCCAGTACTTC
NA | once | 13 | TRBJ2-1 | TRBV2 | CASSEGRYNEQFF | TGTGCCAGCAGTGAGGGCAGGTACAATGAGCAGTTCTTC
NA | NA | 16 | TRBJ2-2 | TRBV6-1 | CASSEEVGYLTGELFF | TGTGCCAGCAGTGAAGAGGTCGGCTACCTCACCGGGGAGCTGTTTTTT
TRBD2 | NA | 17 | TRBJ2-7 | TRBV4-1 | CASSQSLAGSYSYEQYF | TGCGCCAGCAGCCAGAGCCTAGCGGGATCCTACTCCTACGAGCAGTACTTC
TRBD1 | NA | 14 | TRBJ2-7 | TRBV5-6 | CASSLQGIAYEQYF | TGTGCCAGCAGCTTACAGGGGATAGCCTACGAGCAGTACTTC
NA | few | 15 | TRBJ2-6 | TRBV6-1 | CASSRGDSGANVLTF | TGTGCCAGCAGCCGTGGAGACTCTGGGGCCAACGTCCTGACTTTC
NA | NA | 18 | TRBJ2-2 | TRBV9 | CASSPRGDRAGNTGELFF | TGTGCCAGCAGCCCAAGGGGGGACCGGGCCGGGAACACCGGGGAGCTGTTTTTT
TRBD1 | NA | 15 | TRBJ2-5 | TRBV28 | CASKPLLDREETQYF | TGTGCCAGCAAACCCTTATTGGACAGGGAAGAGACCCAGTACTTC
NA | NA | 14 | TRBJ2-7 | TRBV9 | CASSVDIVYDEQYF | TGTGCCAGCAGCGTAGACATAGTATACGACGAGCAGTACTTC
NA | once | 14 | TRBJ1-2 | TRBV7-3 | CASSLTGGGGGYTF | TGTGCCAGCAGCTTAACAGGGGGTGGCGGTGGCTACACCTTC
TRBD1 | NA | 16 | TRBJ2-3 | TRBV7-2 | CASSSTLPGQGLTQYF | TGTGCCAGCAGCTCAACACTACCGGGACAGGGGTTGACGCAGTATTTT
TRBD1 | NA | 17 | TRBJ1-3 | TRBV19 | CASRGYAGGSSGNTIYF | TGTGCCAGTAGAGGGTACGCAGGGGGAAGTTCTGGAAACACCATATATTTT
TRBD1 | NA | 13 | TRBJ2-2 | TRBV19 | CASSFRGPGELFF | TGTGCCAGTAGCTTCAGGGGGCCCGGGGAGCTGTTTTTT
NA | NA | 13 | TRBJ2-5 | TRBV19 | CASSGYSQETQYF | TGTGCCAGTAGCGGCTACTCCCAAGAGACCCAGTACTTC
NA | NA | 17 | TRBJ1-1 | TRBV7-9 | CASSSRPAPTRYTEAFF | TGTGCCAGCAGCTCCCGGCCGGCGCCCACTCGGTACACTGAAGCTTTCTTT
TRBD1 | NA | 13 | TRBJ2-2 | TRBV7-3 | CASSWRQGGELFF | TGTGCCAGCAGCTGGCGACAGGGCGGGGAGCTGTTTTTT
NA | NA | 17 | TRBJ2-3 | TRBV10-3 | CAISGYMGGVDTDTQYF | TGTGCCATCAGTGGTTATATGGGGGGAGTGGACACAGATACGCAGTATTTT
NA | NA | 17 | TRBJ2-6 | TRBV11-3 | CASTLQGPRYGANVLTF | TGTGCCAGCACCTTACAGGGACCGAGGTACGGGGCCAACGTCCTGACTTTC